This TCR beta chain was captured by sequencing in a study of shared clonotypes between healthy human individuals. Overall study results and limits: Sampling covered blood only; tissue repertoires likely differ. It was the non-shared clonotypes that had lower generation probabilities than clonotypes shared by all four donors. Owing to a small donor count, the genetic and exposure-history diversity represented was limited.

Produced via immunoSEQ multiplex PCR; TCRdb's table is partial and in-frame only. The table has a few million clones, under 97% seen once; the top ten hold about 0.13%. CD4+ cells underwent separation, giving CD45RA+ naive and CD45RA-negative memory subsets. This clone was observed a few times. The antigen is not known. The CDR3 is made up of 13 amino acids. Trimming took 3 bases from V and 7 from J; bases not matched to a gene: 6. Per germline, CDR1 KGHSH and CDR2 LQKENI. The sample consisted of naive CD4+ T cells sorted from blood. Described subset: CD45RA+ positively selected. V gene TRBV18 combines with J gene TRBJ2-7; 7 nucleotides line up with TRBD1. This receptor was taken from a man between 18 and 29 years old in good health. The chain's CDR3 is CASSPTGWREQYF. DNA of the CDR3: TGTGCCAGCTCACCGACAGGGTGGAGGGAGCAGTACTTC.